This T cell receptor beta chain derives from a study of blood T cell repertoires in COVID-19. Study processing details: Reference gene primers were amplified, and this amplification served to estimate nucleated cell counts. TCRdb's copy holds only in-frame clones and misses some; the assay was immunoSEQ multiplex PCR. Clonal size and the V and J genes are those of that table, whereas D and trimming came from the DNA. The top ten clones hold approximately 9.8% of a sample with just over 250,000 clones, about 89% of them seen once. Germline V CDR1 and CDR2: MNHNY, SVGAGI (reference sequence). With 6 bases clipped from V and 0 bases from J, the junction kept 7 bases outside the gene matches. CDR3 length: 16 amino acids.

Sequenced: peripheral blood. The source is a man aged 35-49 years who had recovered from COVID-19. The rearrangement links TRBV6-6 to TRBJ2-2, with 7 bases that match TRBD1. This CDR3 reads CASRSGQVANTGELFF. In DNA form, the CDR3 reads TGTGCCAGCAGGTCCGGACAGGTCGCGAACACCGGGGAGCTGTTTTTT.